Each of the 13 T cell receptor beta chains below was sequenced from the same sample in a study of cytomegalovirus exposure and HLA in healthy donors. Use of 60 Vbeta and 13 Jbeta primers characterized the PCR. Assay used: immunoSEQ multiplex PCR; TCRdb lists only in-frame clones, some missing. The table shows roughly 150,000 clones, with roughly four fifths occurring only once. Material for sequencing was PBMCs. The receptors come from a male donor in good health and CMV-seronegative.

This clone was recorded a few times. V usage is TRBV7-9 and J usage is TRBJ2-6, with TRBD1 matching 7 bases. The CDR3 is 15 residues long. The germline gives CDR1 SEHNR, CDR2 FQNEAQ (reference sequence). With 5 bases clipped from V and 2 bases from J, the junction kept 3 bases outside the gene matches. In DNA, the CDR3 is TGTGCCAGCAGCCGCGACAGGGCTGGGGCCAACGTCCTGACTTTC. Amino acid sequence: CASSRDRAGANVLTF.

The chain recombines TRBV5-6 with TRBJ2-5; tentatively, D is TRBD2 (6 bases). The CDR3 is made up of 15 amino acids. The germline V gene has CDR1 SGHDT and CDR2 YYEEEE. Trimming pared 5 bases from V and 2 bases from J, leaving 16 bases between. CDR3: CASSIVAVMQETQYF. CDR3 nucleotides: TGTGCCAGCAGTATTGTAGCGGTCATGCAAGAGACCCAGTACTTC.

The chain joins TRBV5-6 to TRBJ2-3; D might be TRBD2 (5 bases). There are 13 residues in the CDR3. Germline V CDR1 and CDR2: SGHDT, YYEEEE. V was cut by 4 bases and J by 4 bases, with 10 bases left in between. CDR3 in amino acids: CASSPEVADTQYF. CDR3 DNA sequence: TGTGCCAGCAGCCCGGAGGTGGCAGATACGCAGTATTTT.

V usage is TRBV13 and J usage is TRBJ2-1, with D perhaps TRBD2 (6 bases). V dropped 5 bases and J dropped 6 bases, with 20 bases sitting between them. From germline, CDR1 is PRHDT and CDR2 FYEKMQ (reference sequence). CDR3 size: 16 residues. The CDR3 region is CASSDPSGPTPNEQFF. The CDR3, as DNA: TGTGCCAGCAGCGACCCAAGCGGGCCTACCCCCAATGAGCAGTTCTTC.

This chain joins TRBV4-1 and TRBJ2-1; 12 nucleotides agree with TRBD2. CDR3 length: 16 residues. Per the germline V gene, CDR1 is MGHRA and CDR2 is YSYEKL. Trimming at V came to 2 bases and at J to 4 bases, leaving 3 bases not matched to a gene. CDR3 sequence: CASSQRLAGEYNEQFF. In nucleotides, the CDR3 is TGCGCCAGCAGCCAAAGACTAGCGGGAGAGTACAATGAGCAGTTCTTC.

CDR3: CSVLAGAYEQYF. The CDR3 bases are TGCAGCGTACTAGCGGGAGCATACGAGCAGTACTTC. The genes are TRBV29-1 and TRBJ2-5; 11 bases line up with TRBD2. The assigned J gene may be wrong: the sequence end matches TRBJ2-7 better. Germline V gene data show CDR1 as SQVTM and CDR2 as ANQGSEA. This CDR3 has 12 residues.

The J gene is TRBJ2-2, the V gene TRBV5-5; TRBD1 matches at 8 bases. The germline CDR1 and CDR2 sequences are SGHKS and YYEKEE (reference sequence). The CDR3 covers 15 residues. Losses at the gene ends were 0 bases for V and 6 bases for J; bases not matched to a gene: 4. The CDR3 nucleotides read TGTGCCAGCAGCTTGGCCCCAGGGGGCTCCGGGGAGCTGTTTTTT. Translated: CASSLAPGGSGELFF. The variable domain in full, with the rest retrieved from reference TRBV5-5 and TRBJ2-2, is DAGVTQSPTHLIKTRGQQVTLRCSPISGHKSVSWYQQVLGQGPQFIFQYYEKEERGRGNFPDRFSARQFPNYSSELNVNALLLGDSALYLCASSLAPGGSGELFFGEGSRLTVL.

The chain combines TRBV6-6 with TRBJ1-2; perhaps TRBD1 as D (6 bases). The germline V gene encodes CDR1 MNHNY and CDR2 SVGAGI (reference sequence). The length of the CDR3 is 15 residues. V gave up 4 bases and J gave up 4 bases, with 16 bases separating them. CDR3 region: CASSFYEGDSYGYTF. CDR3 DNA: TGTGCCAGCAGTTTCTACGAGGGGGATTCCTATGGCTACACCTTC.

The chain carries TRBV2 and TRBJ2-7; 7 bases align to TRBD1. The CDR3 has 15 residues. Germline CDR1 is SNHLY and CDR2 is FYNNEI. V dropped 6 bases and J dropped 3; count of bases not matched to a gene: 11. CDR3 DNA: TGTGCCAGCAGGAACGACAGGGTCGGAAGCTACGAGCAGTACTTC. Translating it yields CASRNDRVGSYEQYF.

V usage is TRBV19 and J usage is TRBJ2-3; maybe TRBD1 (6 bases). In germline, CDR1 is LNHDA, CDR2 SQIVND (reference sequence). V dropped 9 bases and J dropped 4 bases, with 17 bases sitting between them. The CDR3 is made up of 14 amino acids. The CDR3 DNA is TGTGCCAGCCGCCCCCGGGCAGGGGCAGATACGCAGTATTTT. Amino acids: CASRPRAGADTQYF.

This clone occurred once. The gene calls are TRBV28 and TRBJ2-3; 10 positions match TRBD2. Germline-derived CDR1 and CDR2 are MDHEN and SYDVKM. V was pared by 6 bases and J by 6 bases, with 6 bases of the junction left unmatched. This CDR3 is 14 amino acids long. CDR3 loop: CASSRAGGEDTQYF. The CDR3 nucleotides read TGTGCCAGCAGCAGAGCGGGAGGGGAGGATACGCAGTATTTT.

This clone was seen a handful of times. The chain carries TRBV10-3 and TRBJ2-3, with 9 positions matching TRBD2. The CDR3 has 16 residues. Germline V gene lookup returns CDR1 ENHRY and CDR2 SYGVKD. V lost 9 bases to trimming and J lost 3 bases; unmatched junction nucleotides: 13. This CDR3 is CAMDEPSGMKTDTQYF. The CDR3 coding sequence is TGTGCCATGGACGAACCTAGCGGGATGAAAACAGATACGCAGTATTTT.

This chain links TRBV6-4 with TRBJ1-5; D gene ambiguous. V shed 0 bases and J shed 4 bases, with 13 bases lying between them. CDR3 length: 16 amino acids. Germline CDR1 is MRHNA and CDR2 is SNTAGT. CDR3 bases: TGTGCCAGCAGTGACTCGAATCGCGCTCGTAATCAGCCCCAGCATTTT. Its translation: CASSDSNRARNQPQHF.